One and the same sample provided the 19 T cell receptor beta chains below, sequenced in a study of blood T cell repertoires in COVID-19. This table comes from immunoSEQ multiplex PCR, and its TCRdb copy is limited to in-frame clones, with some not included. The sample lists fewer than 250,000 clones, approximately 88% seen once, with around 3.5% in the top ten. Material: PBMCs or T cells enriched from blood (not recorded which). The source of these receptors is a woman aged 25 to 39 who had recovered from COVID-19.

This chain uses TRBV30 with TRBJ2-5, with 8 bases that match TRBD2. Looked up from germline, CDR1 is GTSNPN and CDR2 is SVGIG (reference sequence). V lost 0 bases and J lost 6; bases outside the gene matches: 9. This CDR3 spans 15 amino acids. CDR3 DNA sequence: TGTGCCTGGAGTGTCGGTAGCGGGACCTTTCAGACCCAGTACTTC. Encoded protein: CAWSVGSGTFQTQYF.

The genes are TRBV24-1 and TRBJ2-1; D gene unclear. Trimming took 1 base from V and 6 from J, leaving 18 bases between them. Per germline, CDR1 KGHDR and CDR2 SFDVKD. The CDR3 is made up of 17 amino acids. This CDR3 reads CATSDLHSGLGRNEQFF. In DNA form, the CDR3 reads TGTGCCACCAGTGATTTACACAGTGGATTGGGTCGCAATGAGCAGTTCTTC.

This clone was picked up one time. The V gene is TRBV5-1, the J gene TRBJ1-3, with TRBD1 as a possible D gene (5 bases). Germline CDR1 and CDR2: SGHRS and YFSETQ. The V and J ends lost 1 base and 3 bases respectively, with 14 bases between them. CDR3 size: 16 residues. This CDR3 is CASSLYQGRNGNTIYF. Written as DNA, the CDR3 is TGCGCCAGCAGCTTGTATCAGGGAAGAAATGGAAACACCATATATTTT.

The CDR3 DNA sequence: TGCGCCAGCAGCTTGGGGGACAGAGAGATAAACACTGAAGCTTTCTTT. This translates into CASSLGDREINTEAFF. This rearrangement joins TRBV5-1 to TRBJ1-1; 7 nucleotides match TRBD1. The CDR3 is 16 residues long. The germline gives CDR1 SGHRS, CDR2 YFSETQ. The J segment lost 2 bases and the V segment lost 0 bases, leaving 7 bases of the junction unmatched.

The chain links TRBV6-1 to TRBJ1-2; TRBD1 agrees at 7 bases. Per germline, CDR1 MNHNS and CDR2 SASEGT. The V gene end was trimmed by 2 bases and the J gene end by 4 bases; junction bases not matched to a gene: 7. This CDR3 region has 15 residues. CDR3 in amino acids: CASSESGGGGYGYTF. The CDR3 bases are TGTGCCAGCAGTGAATCTGGAGGGGGCGGCTATGGCTACACCTTC.

CDR3 sequence (DNA): TGTGCCAGCAGCTCAGGGTACGAGCAGTACTTC. Translating gives CASSSGYEQYF. The genes are TRBV11-2 and TRBJ2-7; D perhaps matches TRBD1 (5 bases). Germline-derived CDR1 and CDR2 are SGHAT and FQNNGV. Between the trimmed V and J ends, which lost 4 bases and 4 bases, there was a span of 5 bases. The CDR3 spans 11 residues.

This clone showed up just once. V gene TRBV19 combines with J gene TRBJ1-4, with a tentative D call TRBD1 (5 bases). Trimming removed 7 bases from V and 8 bases from J, with 26 bases in between. This CDR3 has 17 residues. Germline lookup yields CDR1 LNHDA and CDR2 SQIVND (reference sequence). CDR3 nucleotides: TGTGCCAGTACCTCCCGCCGGGGGGGGTCCCCCATGGAAAAACTGTTTTTT. Translation gives CASTSRRGGSPMEKLFF.

This clone is medium-sized by share. This chain connects TRBV4-2 to TRBJ2-7, with 11 bases aligning to TRBD1. V lost 2 bases and J lost 5; bases outside the gene matches: 5. Per the germline V gene, CDR1 is LGHNA and CDR2 is YNFKEQ. The CDR3 has 15 amino acids. The CDR3 DNA is TGTGCCAGCAGCCAATCTGGACAGGGGGCTGACGAGCAGTACTTC. It translates to CASSQSGQGADEQYF.

The chain combines TRBV19 with TRBJ1-2; 8 bases map to TRBD1. CDR1 is LNHDA and CDR2 is SQIVND in the germline V gene (reference sequence). The ends lost 5 bases at V and 13 bases at J; junction bases unmatched: 12. This CDR3 is 13 amino acids long. For the CDR3, the DNA is TGTGCCAGTAGTCTAAGGAACAGGGGGGACTGCACCTTC. It is translated as CASSLRNRGDCTF.

There are a few counts of this clone. J is TRBJ2-1 and V is TRBV6-2 or TRBV6-3; 8 nucleotides agree with TRBD2. Trimming removed 0 bases from V and 8 bases from J; junction bases left unmatched: 9. The germline gives CDR1 MNHEY, CDR2 SVGEGT. CDR3 length equals 16 residues. The DNA for the CDR3 is TGTGCCAGCAGTTACTCCCGGGGGGGGGCTCGGGATGAGCAGTTCTTC. This translates into CASSYSRGGARDEQFF.

This chain joins TRBV6-2 or TRBV6-3 and TRBJ2-7, with 7 nucleotides matching TRBD1. Trimming cost V 2 bases and J 2 bases; bases outside gene matches: 9. This CDR3 comprises 16 residues. CDR1 and CDR2 from the germline V gene are MNHEY and SVGEGT. The CDR3 sequence is CASSYPPGQITYEQYF. CDR3 in DNA: TGTGCCAGCAGTTACCCGCCGGGACAGATAACCTACGAGCAGTACTTC.

This clone appeared once. For the CDR3, the DNA is TGTGCCAGCAGATCTGGACAGGGGGAAGGGACTGAAGCTTTCTTT. Protein product: CASRSGQGEGTEAFF. The gene calls are TRBV7-8 and TRBJ1-1; 10 nucleotides align to TRBD1. Germline lookup yields CDR1 SGHVS and CDR2 FQNEAQ. J was trimmed by 5 bases and V by 6 bases; bases with no gene match: 9. There are 15 residues in the CDR3.

This sequence joins TRBV15 and TRBJ1-1; TRBD1 might be the D (6 bases). The V end was cut by 1 base, the J end by 4 bases, with 13 bases between. CDR1 is LNHNV, CDR2 YYDKDF, per germline (reference sequence). There are 15 residues in the CDR3. In nucleotides, the CDR3 is TGTGCCACCAGCAGAGGCGGGGGCCTGAGCACTGAAGCTTTCTTT. Translating gives CATSRGGGLSTEAFF. The entire variable domain, with the rest obtained from reference TRBV15 and TRBJ1-1, is as follows: DAMVIQNPRYQVTQFGKPVTLSCSQTLNHNVMYWYQQKSSQAPKLLFHYYDKDFNNEADTPDNFQSRRPNTSFCFLDIRSPGLGDTAMYLCATSRGGGLSTEAFFGQGTRLTVV.

This clone was seen a handful of times. V is TRBV19 and J is TRBJ1-1, with 9 bases lining up with TRBD1. Germline V gene sequence: CDR1 LNHDA, CDR2 SQIVND (reference sequence). The CDR3 extends over 14 amino acids. J was trimmed by 3 bases and V by 3 bases; bases with no gene match: 2. DNA of the CDR3: TGTGCCAGTAGTATTGACAGGGGGGACACTGAAGCTTTCTTT. This gives the protein CASSIDRGDTEAFF.

The chain joins TRBV28 to TRBJ1-2, with a tentative D call TRBD1 (6 bases). This CDR3 has 14 amino acids. The ends were cut back, 2 bases at V and 8 bases at J, with 15 bases in the middle. CDR1 and CDR2 (germline): MDHEN, SYDVKM. The CDR3 DNA sequence: TGTGCCAGCAGTTTAGGACAGCCGATTTTAGGCTACACCTTC. Translating gives CASSLGQPILGYTF.

The CDR3 nucleotides are TGTGCCAGTAGTATTGGGGGGGCTGGCAATCAGCCCCAGCATTTT. Protein product: CASSIGGAGNQPQHF. The chain links TRBV19 to TRBJ1-5; D possibly corresponds to TRBD1 (6 bases). Germline lookup yields CDR1 LNHDA and CDR2 SQIVND (reference sequence). This CDR3 contains 15 residues. Trimming shortened V by 3 bases and J by 2 bases, and 11 bases separated the two germline ends.

The chain is built from TRBV6-5 and TRBJ2-3; TRBD2 is a possible D gene (5 bases). The germline V gene has CDR1 MNHEY and CDR2 SVGAGI. Trimming removed 7 bases from V and 2 bases from J, with 13 bases in between. The CDR3 runs to 14 residues. Here the CDR3 reads CASTEEGITDTQYF. CDR3 coding DNA: TGTGCCAGCACCGAAGAGGGCATCACAGATACGCAGTATTTT.

This rearrangement joins TRBV14 to TRBJ2-2, with D tentatively TRBD2 (5 bases). CDR1 SGHDN and CDR2 FVKESK come from the germline V gene. V was cut by 0 bases and J by 4 bases, with 12 bases left in between. There are 16 residues in the CDR3. The CDR3 region is CASSQDEGWTTGELFF. Here the CDR3 DNA reads TGTGCCAGCAGCCAAGATGAGGGTTGGACCACCGGGGAGCTGTTTTTT.

In this sample, this clone turned up a few times. The chain has TRBV2 and TRBJ2-2, with 8 bases identical to TRBD1. V shed 6 bases and J 4 bases; nucleotides not matched to a gene: 7. Germline V CDR1 and CDR2: SNHLY, FYNNEI. The CDR3 has 15 amino acids. CDR3 nucleotide sequence: TGTGCCAGCAGGGGACCAGGGGGCGCCACCGGGGAGCTGTTTTTT. Translation gives CASRGPGGATGELFF.